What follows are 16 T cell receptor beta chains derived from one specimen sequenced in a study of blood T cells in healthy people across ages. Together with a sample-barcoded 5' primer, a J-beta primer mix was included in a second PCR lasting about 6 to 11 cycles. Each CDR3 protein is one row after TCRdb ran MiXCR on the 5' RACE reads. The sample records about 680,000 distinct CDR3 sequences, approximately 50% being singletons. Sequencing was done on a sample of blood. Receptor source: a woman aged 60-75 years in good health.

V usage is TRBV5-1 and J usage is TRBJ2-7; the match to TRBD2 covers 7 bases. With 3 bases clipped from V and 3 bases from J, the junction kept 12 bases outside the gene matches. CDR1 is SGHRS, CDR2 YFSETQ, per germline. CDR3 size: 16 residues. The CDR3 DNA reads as TGCGCCAGCAGCTCGACCGCGGCGGGGAGGGACTACGAGCAGTACTTC. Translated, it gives CASSSTAAGRDYEQYF.

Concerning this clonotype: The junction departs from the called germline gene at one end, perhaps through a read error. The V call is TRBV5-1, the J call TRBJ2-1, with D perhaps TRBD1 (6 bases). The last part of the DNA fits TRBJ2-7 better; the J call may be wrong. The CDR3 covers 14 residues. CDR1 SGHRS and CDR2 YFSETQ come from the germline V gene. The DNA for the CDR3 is TGTGCCAGCAGCTCTGGACAGTCCTACAATGAGCAGTACTTC. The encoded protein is CASSSGQSYNEQYF.

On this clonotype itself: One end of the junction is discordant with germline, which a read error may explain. CDR3 sequence (DNA): TGTGCCAGCAGCCCCAGGGGGGCAGGTGGATCCTACGAGCAGTACTTT. Protein sequence: CASSPRGAGGSYEQYF. The genes are TRBV16 and TRBJ2-7; maybe TRBD1 (7 bases). CDR3 size: 16 residues. CDR1 and CDR2 (germline): KGHSY, FQNENV.

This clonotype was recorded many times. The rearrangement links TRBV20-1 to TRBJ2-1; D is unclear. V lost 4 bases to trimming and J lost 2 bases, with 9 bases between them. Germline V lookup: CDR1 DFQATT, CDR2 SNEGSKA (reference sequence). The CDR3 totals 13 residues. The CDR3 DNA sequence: TGCAGTGCTACTCCCCCTACCTACAATGAGCAGTTCTTC. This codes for CSATPPTYNEQFF.

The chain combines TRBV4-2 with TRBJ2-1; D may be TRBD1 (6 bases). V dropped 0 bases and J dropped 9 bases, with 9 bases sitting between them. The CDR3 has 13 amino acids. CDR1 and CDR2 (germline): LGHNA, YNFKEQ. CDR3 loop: CASSQEQGREQFF. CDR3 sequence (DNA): TGTGCCAGCAGCCAAGAACAGGGTCGTGAGCAGTTCTTC.

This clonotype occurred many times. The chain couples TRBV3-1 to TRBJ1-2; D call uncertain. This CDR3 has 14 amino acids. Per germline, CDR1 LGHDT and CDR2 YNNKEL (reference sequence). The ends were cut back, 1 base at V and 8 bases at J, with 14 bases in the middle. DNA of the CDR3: TGTGCCAGCAGCCAAGTGGGATGGGATAACGGCTACACCTTC. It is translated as CASSQVGWDNGYTF. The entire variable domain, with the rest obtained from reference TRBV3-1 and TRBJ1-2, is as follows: DTAVSQTPKYLVTQMGNDKSIKCEQNLGHDTMYWYKQDSKKFLKIMFSYNNKELIINETVPNRFSPKSPDKAHLNLHINSLELGDSAVYFCASSQVGWDNGYTFGSGTRLTVV.

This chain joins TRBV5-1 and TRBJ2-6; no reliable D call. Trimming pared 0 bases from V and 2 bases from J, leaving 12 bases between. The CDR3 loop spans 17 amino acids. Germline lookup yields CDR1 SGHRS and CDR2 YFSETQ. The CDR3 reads CASSLGGSAPGANVLTF. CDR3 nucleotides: TGCGCCAGCAGCTTGGGCGGTTCCGCCCCTGGGGCCAACGTCCTGACTTTC.

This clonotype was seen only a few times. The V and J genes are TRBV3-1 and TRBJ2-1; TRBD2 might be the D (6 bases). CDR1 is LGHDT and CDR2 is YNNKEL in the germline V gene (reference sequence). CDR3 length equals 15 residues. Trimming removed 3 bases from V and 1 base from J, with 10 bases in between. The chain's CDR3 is CASSQGGKSYNEQFF. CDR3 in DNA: TGTGCCAGCAGCCAGGGCGGGAAATCCTACAATGAGCAGTTCTTC.

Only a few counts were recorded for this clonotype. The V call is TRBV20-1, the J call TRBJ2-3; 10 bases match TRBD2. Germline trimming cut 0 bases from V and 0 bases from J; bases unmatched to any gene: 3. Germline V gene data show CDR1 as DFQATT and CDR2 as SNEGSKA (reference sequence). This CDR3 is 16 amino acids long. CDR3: CSARDWTSGSTDTQYF. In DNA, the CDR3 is TGCAGTGCTAGAGATTGGACTAGCGGTAGCACAGATACGCAGTATTTT.

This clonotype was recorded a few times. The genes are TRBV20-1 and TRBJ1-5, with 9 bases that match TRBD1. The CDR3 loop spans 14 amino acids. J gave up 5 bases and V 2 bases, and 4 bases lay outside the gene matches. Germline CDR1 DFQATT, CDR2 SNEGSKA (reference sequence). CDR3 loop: CSARWRQGDQPQHF. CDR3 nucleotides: TGCAGTGCTAGATGGCGACAGGGGGATCAGCCCCAGCATTTT.

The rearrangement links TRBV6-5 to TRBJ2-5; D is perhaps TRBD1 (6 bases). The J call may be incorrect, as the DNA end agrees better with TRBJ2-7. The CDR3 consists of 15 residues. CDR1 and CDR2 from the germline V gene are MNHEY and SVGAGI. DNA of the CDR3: TGTGCCAGCAGTTACGATACAGGGAAAGCCTACGAGCAGTACTTC. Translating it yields CASSYDTGKAYEQYF.

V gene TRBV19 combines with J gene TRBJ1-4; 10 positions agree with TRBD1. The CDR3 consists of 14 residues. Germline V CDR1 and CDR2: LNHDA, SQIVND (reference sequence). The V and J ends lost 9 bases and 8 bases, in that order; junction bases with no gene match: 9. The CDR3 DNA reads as TGTGCCAGCACCGGGACAGGGGTCGCGGAAAAACTGTTTTTT. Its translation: CASTGTGVAEKLFF.

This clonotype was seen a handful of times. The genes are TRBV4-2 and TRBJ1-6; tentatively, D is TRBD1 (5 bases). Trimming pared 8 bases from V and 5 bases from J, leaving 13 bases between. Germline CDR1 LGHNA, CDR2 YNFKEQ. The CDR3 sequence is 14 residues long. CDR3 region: CASGGGLNNSPLHF. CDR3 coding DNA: TGTGCCAGCGGGGGAGGGTTGAATAATTCACCCCTCCACTTT.

CDR3 in amino acids: CASSLGAGQGKETQYF. CDR3 nucleotide sequence: TGCGCCAGCAGCTTGGGGGCGGGACAGGGCAAAGAGACCCAGTACTTC. The chain is built from TRBV5-1 and TRBJ2-5; 9 positions match TRBD1. The CDR3 extends over 16 amino acids. V shed 0 bases, J shed 3 bases, and the junction held 6 bases outside the gene matches. Germline V gene data show CDR1 as SGHRS and CDR2 as YFSETQ. The variable domain in full, with the rest retrieved from reference TRBV5-1 and TRBJ2-5, is KAGVTQTPRYLIKTRGQQVTLSCSPISGHRSVSWYQQTPGQGLQFLFEYFSETQRNKGNFPGRFSGRQFSNSRSEMNVSTLELGDSALYLCASSLGAGQGKETQYFGPGTRLLVL.

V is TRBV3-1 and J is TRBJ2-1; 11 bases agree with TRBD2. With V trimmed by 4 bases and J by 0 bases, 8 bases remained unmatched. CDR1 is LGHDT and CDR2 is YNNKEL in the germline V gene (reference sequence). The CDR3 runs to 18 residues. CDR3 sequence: CASSLLAGGRSSYNEQFF. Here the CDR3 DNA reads TGTGCCAGCAGCCTTCTAGCGGGAGGACGAAGCTCCTACAATGAGCAGTTCTTC.

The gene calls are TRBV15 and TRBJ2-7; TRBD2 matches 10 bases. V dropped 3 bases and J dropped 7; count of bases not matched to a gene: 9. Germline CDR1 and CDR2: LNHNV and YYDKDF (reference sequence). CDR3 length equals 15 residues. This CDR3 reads CATSSLAGAYNEQYF. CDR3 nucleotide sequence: TGTGCCACCAGCAGTCTAGCGGGGGCATACAATGAGCAGTACTTC.